A single TCR beta chain is shown here with its context. The sample comes from a study of blood T cell repertoires in COVID-19. For the study at large: PBMCs, B-cell-depleted T cells, or T cells provided the cDNA or gDNA that made up the material.

Participant reports of clinical history set cohort assignment. Within 2 weeks before study entry, exposed participants met a COVID-19 case. Trimming took 4 bases from V and 6 from J, leaving 18 bases between them. The CDR3 totals 16 residues. Germline lookup yields CDR1 LGHNA and CDR2 YSLEER. Profiling relied on immunoSEQ multiplex PCR, and the TCRdb table lists in-frame clones only, not all of them. The sample yields about 430,000 clones, about 88% seen once. This TCR came from a woman under 30 who had been exposed to COVID-19. J is TRBJ1-4 and V is TRBV4-3, with a possible D match to TRBD1 (5 bases). Specimen: PBMCs or T cells enriched from blood (not recorded which). The DNA of the CDR3 is TGCGCCAGCAGCCCAAGGGAGGCAGGGAGGTATGAAAAACTGTTTTTT. Protein: CASSPREAGRYEKLFF.